The sequence of this T cell receptor (beta chain) was determined in a study of blood T cells in healthy people across ages. Germline values: CDR1 SGHTA, CDR2 FQGNSA. With 5 bases removed from V and 11 bases from J, the gap between germline ends came to 18 bases. The CDR3 sequence is 13 residues long. Sample-barcoded 5' priming and a J-beta primer mix drove a second PCR of roughly 6 to 12 cycles. All cDNA molecules were each tagged by a template-switch adaptor with 12 random nucleotides. TCRdb fed the 5' RACE reads into MiXCR, producing one record per CDR3 protein. The table lists hundreds of thousands of distinct CDR3 sequences, more than 20% of them singletons.

The sequenced sample was blood. The chain has TRBV7-2 and TRBJ1-1; tentative D call: TRBD1 (5 bases). This sequence originates from a man between 65 and 80 years old in good health. CDR3 bases: TGTGCCAGCAGCCCCGGGACGGACGTGGGTGCTTTCTTT. Translated, it gives CASSPGTDVGAFF.